These 27 T cell receptor beta chains originate from one sample sequenced in a study of CD8 T cells in Susac syndrome. RNA totalling about 0.45 to 1 ug underwent reverse transcription with random hexamers. TCRdb used MiXCR to reprocess the immunoSEQ multiplex PCR reads, holding one entry per CDR3 protein. The sample records about 120,000 distinct CDR3 sequences, 96% being singletons. Specimen: CD4+ T cells from PBMCs. The receptors derive from a human donor with Susac syndrome.

This chain joins TRBV5-5 and TRBJ2-3; TRBD1 agrees at 7 bases. Trimming cost V 4 bases and J 4 bases; bases outside gene matches: 9. The CDR3 has 15 amino acids. The germline gives CDR1 SGHKS, CDR2 YYEKEE (reference sequence). The CDR3 spells CASSPPRQGSDTQYF. CDR3 DNA: TGTGCCAGCAGCCCTCCGAGACAGGGCTCAGATACGCAGTATTTT.

The V and J genes are TRBV3-1 and TRBJ1-1, with D possibly being TRBD1 (6 bases). V lost 3 bases and J 4 bases, leaving 9 bases between the germline ends. The length of the CDR3 is 13 residues. The germline V gene has CDR1 LGHDT and CDR2 YNNKEL (reference sequence). CDR3 amino acids: CASSHGGTTEAFF. Written as DNA, the CDR3 is TGTGCCAGCAGCCATGGGGGCACCACTGAAGCTTTCTTT.

This rearrangement joins TRBV9 to TRBJ2-7; D is perhaps TRBD2 (6 bases). Germline loops: CDR1 SGDLS, CDR2 YYNGEE. This CDR3 contains 16 residues. Trimming pared 4 bases from V and 2 bases from J, leaving 19 bases between. As DNA, the CDR3 is TGTGCCAGCAGCCCCATCGGGGGATCGGGGCCCTACGAGCAGTACTTC. Translation: CASSPIGGSGPYEQYF.

V and J are TRBV7-9 and TRBJ2-4; 9 nucleotides line up with TRBD2. After removal of 3 bases from V and 3 bases from J, the junction contained 6 bases not matched to a gene. Looked up from germline, CDR1 is SEHNR and CDR2 is FQNEAQ (reference sequence). This CDR3 comprises 16 residues. The CDR3, as DNA: TGTGCCAGCAGCTTTCCCGAGACTAGCGGCAAAAACATTCAGTACTTC. Translating it yields CASSFPETSGKNIQYF.

J is TRBJ2-1 and V is TRBV5-1; tentatively, D is TRBD2 (5 bases). Trimming took off 4 bases at V and 7 bases at J, with 12 bases between the two ends. CDR3 length: 13 amino acids. Germline CDR1 is SGHRS and CDR2 is YFSETQ. The CDR3 DNA follows: TGCGCCAGCAGCGTCGGACTCTATAATGAGCAGTTCTTC. Amino acid sequence: CASSVGLYNEQFF.

V and J are TRBV6-6 and TRBJ1-2; 10 nucleotides line up with TRBD1. Germline V gene sequence: CDR1 MNHNY, CDR2 SVGAGI (reference sequence). This CDR3 is 16 amino acids long. V lost 1 base, J lost 8 bases, and 10 bases stayed unmatched. In DNA, the CDR3 is TGTGCCAGCAGTTACTTTGACGGGGACAGGGGAGGCGGCTACACCTTC. Translated: CASSYFDGDRGGGYTF.

The J gene is TRBJ2-7, the V gene TRBV18; possible D gene TRBD1, 6 bases. CDR3 length: 17 residues. The germline V gene has CDR1 KGHSH and CDR2 LQKENI. Trimming took 5 bases from V and 3 from J, leaving 23 bases between them. In nucleotides, the CDR3 is TGTGCCAGCTCAAATAAGTTTGGGACACCCGAAAACTACGAGCAGTACTTC. Translating gives CASSNKFGTPENYEQYF.

The chain employs TRBV29-1 and TRBJ2-6, with TRBD1 matching over 11 bases. The CDR3 has 15 residues. The V gene's germline CDR1 is SQVTM and CDR2 ANQGSEA. V was pared by 6 bases and J by 4 bases, with 5 bases of the junction left unmatched. The CDR3 spells CSVQGQGDGANVLTF. The CDR3 nucleotides read TGCAGCGTGCAGGGACAGGGGGACGGGGCCAACGTCCTGACTTTC.

The rearrangement links TRBV5-4 to TRBJ1-4, with D perhaps matching TRBD1 (5 bases). CDR1 is SGHNT and CDR2 is YYREEE in the germline V gene (reference sequence). Deletions cut 3 bases from V and 5 bases from J, with 14 bases between. This CDR3 is 15 amino acids long. CDR3 sequence (DNA): TGTGCCAGCAGCTCGTGGGGCAGGGAGAATGAAAAACTGTTTTTT. This encodes CASSSWGRENEKLFF. The full variable domain, rest sourced from reference TRBV5-4 and TRBJ1-4, is ETGVTQSPTHLIKTRGQQVTLRCSSQSGHNTVSWYQQALGQGPQFIFQYYREEENGRGNFPPRFSGLQFPNYSSELNVNALELDDSALYLCASSSWGRENEKLFFGSGTQLSVL.

CDR3 nucleotide sequence: TGTGCCACCAGTGACCCTGGACAGCCAACAGATACGCAGTATTTT. The encoded protein is CATSDPGQPTDTQYF. The genes are TRBV24-1 and TRBJ2-3; D might be TRBD1 (6 bases). This CDR3 contains 15 residues. The V gene lost 4 bases and the J gene lost 3 bases, with 13 bases spanning the gap. Germline CDR1 KGHDR, CDR2 SFDVKD.

This clonotype occurred once. The chain carries TRBV14 and TRBJ2-7; D not resolved. Between the trimmed V and J ends, which lost 0 bases and 3 bases, there was a span of 9 bases. Germline V gene lookup returns CDR1 SGHDN and CDR2 FVKESK. The CDR3 has 14 residues. The CDR3 loop reads CASSQDIGGYEQYF. CDR3 in DNA: TGTGCCAGCAGCCAAGATATCGGCGGCTACGAGCAGTACTTC.

The chain uses TRBV9 and TRBJ2-1; D gene unclear. Germline V lookup: CDR1 SGDLS, CDR2 YYNGEE. Trimming cost V 0 bases and J 10 bases, with 14 bases left between them. The CDR3 consists of 14 residues. CDR3 region: CASSVVSTSGEQFF. In nucleotides, the CDR3 is TGTGCCAGCAGCGTAGTTTCTACTTCAGGCGAGCAGTTCTTC.

The genes are TRBV4-3 and TRBJ2-1; 11 nucleotides agree with TRBD1. The CDR3 runs to 15 residues. Looked up from germline, CDR1 is LGHNA and CDR2 is YSLEER. The trim removed 4 bases at V and 6 bases at J, leaving 5 bases unmatched. This chain's CDR3 is CASSRGGTGGNEQFF. CDR3 DNA sequence: TGCGCCAGCAGCCGGGGTGGGACAGGGGGCAATGAGCAGTTCTTC.

The chain combines TRBV5-1 with TRBJ2-5; D call uncertain. The CDR3 extends over 15 amino acids. Germline V gene data show CDR1 as SGHRS and CDR2 as YFSETQ. Trimming took 0 bases from V and 2 from J, leaving 11 bases between them. The CDR3 DNA sequence: TGCGCCAGCAGCTTGGCCGCCCGATCTCAAGAGACCCAGTACTTC. Protein sequence: CASSLAARSQETQYF.

V is TRBV9 and J is TRBJ2-6; D gene ambiguous. Germline loops: CDR1 SGDLS, CDR2 YYNGEE. Trimming stripped 0 bases from V and 0 bases from J, with 7 bases between. CDR3 length equals 16 residues. The CDR3 nucleotides are TGTGCCAGCAGCGTAGAGAAGCCCTCTGGGGCCAACGTCCTGACTTTC. Residues: CASSVEKPSGANVLTF.

This chain joins TRBV7-9 and TRBJ1-4; unclear D gene. Per the germline V gene, CDR1 is SEHNR and CDR2 is FQNEAQ (reference sequence). V was clipped by 0 bases and J by 7 bases, with 12 bases between them. The CDR3 is 15 residues long. The CDR3 DNA reads TGTGCCAGCAGCTTAGCGCGCCCGGCCGGTGAAAAACTGTTTTTT. Translated, it gives CASSLARPAGEKLFF.

The chain is built from TRBV28 and TRBJ2-1; D gene unclear. The CDR3 runs to 13 residues. The germline V and J ends were trimmed by 10 bases and 6 bases, with 16 bases remaining between them. In germline, CDR1 is MDHEN, CDR2 SYDVKM. Here the CDR3 reads CATHDTLGNEQFF. DNA of the CDR3: TGTGCCACCCACGACACCCTCGGCAATGAGCAGTTCTTC.

The chain links TRBV6-1 to TRBJ1-1; D ambiguous. The CDR3 has 15 amino acids. Germline-derived CDR1 and CDR2 are MNHNS and SASEGT. The V end was cut by 4 bases, the J end by 0 bases, with 12 bases between. The CDR3 protein is CASSGADTMNTEAFF. CDR3 nucleotides: TGTGCCAGCAGTGGGGCCGATACTATGAACACTGAAGCTTTCTTT.

The rearrangement links TRBV20-1 to TRBJ1-5; perhaps TRBD1 as D (6 bases). The germline CDR1 and CDR2 sequences are DFQATT and SNEGSKA (reference sequence). This CDR3 is 12 amino acids long. Here the CDR3 reads CSAGHANQPQHF. The CDR3 DNA reads TGCAGCGCGGGACACGCCAATCAGCCCCAGCATTTT.

The chain is built from TRBV5-1 and TRBJ2-3, with 8 bases matching TRBD1. Germline-derived CDR1 and CDR2 are SGHRS and YFSETQ. J gave up 0 bases and V 4 bases, and 4 bases lay outside the gene matches. This CDR3 contains 15 residues. The CDR3 spells CASSIGQGSTDTQYF. The CDR3 DNA is TGCGCCAGCAGCATTGGACAGGGAAGCACAGATACGCAGTATTTT.

The gene calls are TRBV6-5 and TRBJ2-7; D perhaps matches TRBD2 (6 bases). CDR1 MNHEY and CDR2 SVGAGI come from the germline V gene. This CDR3 has 13 amino acids. Trimming took off 6 bases at V and 2 bases at J, with 11 bases between the two ends. The CDR3 loop is CASRTSIAYEQYF. The DNA of the CDR3 is TGTGCCAGCAGGACTAGTATTGCCTACGAGCAGTACTTC.

V is TRBV29-1 and J is TRBJ2-5; TRBD1 might be the D (5 bases). Between the trimmed V and J ends, which lost 4 bases and 5 bases, there was a span of 14 bases. The germline CDR1 and CDR2 sequences are SQVTM and ANQGSEA. CDR3 length: 13 residues. CDR3 DNA sequence: TGCAGCGTTGCGGGTGGGGCCGGGGAGACCCAGTACTTC. It encodes CSVAGGAGETQYF.

This rearrangement joins TRBV29-1 to TRBJ1-5; D unclear. Trimming took 2 bases from V and 6 from J, leaving 11 bases between them. Germline assignment: CDR1 SQVTM and CDR2 ANQGSEA. This CDR3 has 13 residues. CDR3 residues: CSVESARGQPQHF. The DNA for the CDR3 is TGCAGCGTTGAATCAGCCCGGGGTCAGCCCCAGCATTTT.

The rearrangement links TRBV20-1 to TRBJ2-5, with D unclear. Germline CDR1 DFQATT, CDR2 SNEGSKA (reference sequence). This CDR3 comprises 12 residues. V lost 2 bases to trimming and J lost 5 bases, with 9 bases between them. CDR3: CSARRSGETQYF. CDR3 in DNA: TGCAGTGCTAGAAGGTCTGGGGAGACCCAGTACTTC.

CDR3 nucleotides: TGTGCCAGCAGTGAAGGACTAGCTTACACCGGGGAGCTGTTTTTT. Protein product: CASSEGLAYTGELFF. V usage is TRBV2 and J usage is TRBJ2-2; 7 positions agree with TRBD2. CDR1 and CDR2 (germline): SNHLY, FYNNEI. V dropped 1 base and J dropped 3; count of bases not matched to a gene: 2. CDR3 length: 15 amino acids.

The chain joins TRBV7-9 to TRBJ2-1, with D tentatively TRBD2 (5 bases). The germline V gene has CDR1 SEHNR and CDR2 FQNEAQ (reference sequence). This CDR3 is 14 amino acids long. Trimming stripped 4 bases from V and 11 bases from J, with 18 bases between. CDR3 coding DNA: TGTGCCAGCAGCTCCCCGGGGTCGTCGGGAAAGCAGTTCTTC. Protein product: CASSSPGSSGKQFF.

The rearrangement uses TRBV7-2 and TRBJ2-5; the D is unclear. Germline CDR1 is SGHTA and CDR2 is FQGNSA. Trimming removed 0 bases from V and 5 bases from J, with 7 bases in between. This CDR3 region has 13 residues. CDR3 amino acids: CASSLAWSETQYF. CDR3 DNA sequence: TGTGCCAGCAGCTTAGCCTGGTCGGAGACCCAGTACTTC.